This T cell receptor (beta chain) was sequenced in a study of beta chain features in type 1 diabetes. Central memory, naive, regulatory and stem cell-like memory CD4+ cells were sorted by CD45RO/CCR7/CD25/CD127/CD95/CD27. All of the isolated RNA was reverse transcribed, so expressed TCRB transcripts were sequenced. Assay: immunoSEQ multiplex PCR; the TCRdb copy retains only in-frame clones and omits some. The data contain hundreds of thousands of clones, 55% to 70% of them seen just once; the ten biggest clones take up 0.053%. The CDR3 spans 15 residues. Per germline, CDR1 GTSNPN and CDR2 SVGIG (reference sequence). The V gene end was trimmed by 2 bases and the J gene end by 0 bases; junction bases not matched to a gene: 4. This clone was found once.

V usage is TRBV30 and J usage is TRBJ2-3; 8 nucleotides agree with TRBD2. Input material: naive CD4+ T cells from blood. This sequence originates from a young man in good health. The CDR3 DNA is TGTGCCTGGAGTAGCGGGGGAACCAGCACAGATACGCAGTATTTT. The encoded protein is CAWSSGGTSTDTQYF.